This T cell receptor (beta chain) was observed in a study of spatial heterogeneity in lung cancer. Whole-study context: When available, follow-up PBMC samples taken a median of roughly two years after resection were sequenced.

Each CDR3 protein is one row after TCRdb ran MiXCR on the 5' RACE reads. The sample contains roughly 120,000 distinct CDR3 sequences, less than 15% of which appear only once. This clonotype is hyperexpanded (1% or more). Time point of the sample: blood at routine non-recurrence follow-up after resection. Unsorted samples of tumor, nontumor lung or frozen PBMC had their whole RNA sequenced. This TCR came from a male donor with early-stage non-small cell lung cancer. Material: PBMCs, obtained at follow-up.

The CDR3 region has the DNA TGTGCCAGTAGTGTTATCGATCTGTTAATCAACCCCCAGCATTTT. It is translated as CASSVIDLLINPQHF. V usage is TRBV19 and J usage is TRBJ1-5; no clear D. The CDR3 length is 15 residues. The V gene's germline CDR1 is LNHDA and CDR2 SQIVND (reference sequence). V shed 5 bases and J shed 10 bases, with 21 bases lying between them.